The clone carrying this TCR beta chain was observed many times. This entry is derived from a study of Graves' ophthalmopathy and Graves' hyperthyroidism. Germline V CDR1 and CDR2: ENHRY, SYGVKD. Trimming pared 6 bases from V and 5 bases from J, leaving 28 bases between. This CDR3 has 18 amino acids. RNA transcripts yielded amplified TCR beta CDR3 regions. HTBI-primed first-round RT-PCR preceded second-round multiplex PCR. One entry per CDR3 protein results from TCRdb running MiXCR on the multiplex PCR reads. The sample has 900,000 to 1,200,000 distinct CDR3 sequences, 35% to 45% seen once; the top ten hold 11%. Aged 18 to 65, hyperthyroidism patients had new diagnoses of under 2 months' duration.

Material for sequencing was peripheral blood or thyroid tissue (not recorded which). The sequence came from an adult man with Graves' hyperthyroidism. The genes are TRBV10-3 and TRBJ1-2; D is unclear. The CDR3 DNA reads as TGTGCCATCAGGGGTAAGCGTACGAATACGAGACTCTCATATGGCTACACCTTC. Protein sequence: CAIRGKRTNTRLSYGYTF.